Sequencing of this T cell receptor beta chain was carried out in a study of T cells in localized non-small cell lung cancer. This table comes from immunoSEQ multiplex PCR, and its TCRdb copy is limited to in-frame clones, with some not included. Of more than 25,000 clones in the sample, about 90% were seen once. CDR3 length: 12 residues. The J gene is TRBJ1-1, the V gene TRBV12-2. TRBV12-2 has pseudogene status. The TCR comes from a man aged 40 to 70 with stage II lung adenocarcinoma. The source was PBMCs, collected before any cancer treatment. Here the CDR3 reads CASRLVRAGAFF. In DNA, the CDR3 is TGTGCAAGTCGCTTAGTTCGGGCAGGAGCTTTCTTT.